The 7 T cell receptor beta chains in this list originate from one sample, sequenced in a study of blood T cell repertoires in COVID-19. The assay was immunoSEQ multiplex PCR, and TCRdb's table has in-frame clones only and misses some. The table shows some 400,000 clones, with around 87% occurring only once. Sequencing was carried out using PBMCs or T cells enriched from blood (not recorded which). All receptors derive from a man under 40 who had recovered from COVID-19.

The V and J genes are TRBV6-5 and TRBJ2-7; tentative D call: TRBD1 (6 bases). Trimming left V 2 bases short and J 3 bases short, with 17 bases between. Germline V CDR1 and CDR2: MNHEY, SVGAGI. CDR3 length equals 16 residues. The CDR3 loop reads CASSYDQGFSGYEQYF. The CDR3 DNA reads as TGTGCCAGCAGTTACGACCAGGGGTTTTCGGGCTACGAGCAGTACTTC.

The CDR3 loop is CASSQGVAQETQYF. As DNA, the CDR3 is TGTGCCAGCAGTCAGGGGGTGGCACAAGAGACCCAGTACTTC. The chain is built from TRBV6-6 and TRBJ2-5; 7 positions agree with TRBD1. J was trimmed by 2 bases and V by 5 bases; bases with no gene match: 5. Germline values: CDR1 MNHNY, CDR2 SVGAGI (reference sequence). This CDR3 is built from 14 residues.

V and J are TRBV30 and TRBJ1-3; the match to TRBD1 covers 8 bases. This CDR3 contains 14 residues. CDR1 GTSNPN and CDR2 SVGIG come from the germline V gene (reference sequence). The V and J ends lost 2 bases and 5 bases, in that order; junction bases with no gene match: 5. The CDR3 sequence is CAWSRDRLRNTIYF. DNA for the CDR3: TGTGCCTGGAGTCGGGACAGGCTCCGAAACACCATATATTTT.

This clone was seen only a few times. V and J are TRBV28 and TRBJ2-7, with D perhaps matching TRBD2 (5 bases). Trimming removed 6 bases from V and 2 bases from J, with 14 bases in between. CDR3 size: 14 residues. The germline gives CDR1 MDHEN, CDR2 SYDVKM. The CDR3 loop reads CASRDSLGPYEQYF. The CDR3 DNA sequence: TGTGCCAGCAGGGACTCCCTGGGCCCCTACGAGCAGTACTTC.

The chain couples TRBV9 to TRBJ2-5, with TRBD1 as a possible D gene (5 bases). The CDR3 extends over 14 amino acids. V lost 0 bases to trimming and J lost 5 bases, with 11 bases between them. Germline loops: CDR1 SGDLS, CDR2 YYNGEE. CDR3 in DNA: TGTGCCAGCAGCGTAGGTGGGGCTTCTGAGACCCAGTACTTC. Amino acids: CASSVGGASETQYF. Full variable domain (rest looked up from reference TRBV9 and TRBJ2-5): DSGVTQTPKHLITATGQRVTLRCSPRSGDLSVYWYQQSLDQGLQFLIQYYNGEERAKGNILERFSAQQFPDLHSELNLSSLELGDSALYFCASSVGGASETQYFGPGTRLLVL.

The J gene is TRBJ2-1, the V gene TRBV4-1; the match to TRBD1 covers 8 bases. Per germline, CDR1 MGHRA and CDR2 YSYEKL. The trim removed 0 bases at V and 6 bases at J, leaving 7 bases unmatched. The CDR3 spans 16 residues. The CDR3 nucleotides are TGCGCCAGCAGCCAAGACGGTGGGACAGGCGTCAATGAGCAGTTCTTC. Protein: CASSQDGGTGVNEQFF.

This rearrangement joins TRBV24-1 to TRBJ2-2; 8 nucleotides match TRBD1. The germline V gene has CDR1 KGHDR and CDR2 SFDVKD. The CDR3 length is 14 residues. V shed 9 bases, J shed 6 bases, and the junction held 8 bases outside the gene matches. The CDR3 DNA reads as TGTGCCACCTCCCGAGGACAGGGCCCCGGGGAGCTGTTTTTT. Its protein product is CATSRGQGPGELFF.